Listed below are T cell receptor beta chains from one sample, sequenced in a study of cytomegalovirus exposure and HLA in healthy donors. The assay was immunoSEQ multiplex PCR, and TCRdb's table has in-frame clones only and misses some. The sample lists 250,000 or so clones, 92% occurring once. Sequenced input: PBMCs. Source of these receptors: a girl aged 2 to 9 in good health and CMV-seronegative. The CDR3 runs from the conserved cysteine through the conserved F or W. The D gene is left open where the match is weak. The size entry is marked missing in some rows and otherwise reads once, few, many or a size class.

-	11	-	TRBV29-1	TRBJ2-7	CSVQDNYEQYF	TGCAGCGTTCAGGACAACTACGAGCAGTACTTC
-	15	TRBD2	TRBV5-1	TRBJ2-7	CASSRWGGESYEQYF	TGCGCCAGCAGCCGGTGGGGGGGTGAAAGCTACGAGCAGTACTTC
-	14	-	TRBV11-3	TRBJ2-5	CASSILDSQETQYF	TGTGCCAGCAGTATATTGGACTCCCAAGAGACCCAGTACTTC
-	15	TRBD1	TRBV5-5	TRBJ1-4	CASSDVTGGREKLFF	TGTGCCAGCAGCGACGTGACAGGGGGTCGTGAAAAACTGTTTTTT
-	15	-	TRBV6-1	TRBJ1-5	CASSATGLSNQPQHF	TGTGCCAGCAGTGCAACAGGGCTTAGCAATCAGCCCCAGCATTTT
-	15	TRBD2	TRBV10-3	TRBJ2-7	CAISDPTGLAYEQYF	TGTGCCATCAGTGATCCCACGGGACTAGCCTACGAGCAGTACTTC
-	14	-	TRBV21-1	TRBJ1-4	CASKPPGPNEKLFF	TGTGCCAGCAAACCACCAGGGCCTAATGAAAAACTGTTTTTT
-	15	TRBD2	TRBV18	TRBJ2-7	CASSPPRGGQYEQYF	TGTGCCAGCTCACCACCCCGGGGGGGCCAGTACGAGCAGTACTTC
-	16	TRBD1	TRBV28	TRBJ2-7	CASRRDRDRVTYEQYF	TGTGCCAGCAGAAGGGACCGGGACAGGGTTACCTACGAGCAGTACTTC
-	13	TRBD1	TRBV2	TRBJ1-1	CASSSDRDTEAFF	TGTGCCAGCTCTTCTGACAGGGACACTGAAGCTTTCTTT
-	13	-	TRBV6-1	TRBJ1-5	CASSEGGSQPQHF	TGTGCCAGCAGCGAGGGGGGGAGTCAGCCCCAGCATTTT
-	13	TRBD1	TRBV30	TRBJ1-2	CAWNQQGDYGYTF	TGTGCCTGGAACCAACAGGGGGACTATGGCTACACCTTC
-	15	TRBD2	TRBV6-1	TRBJ2-3	CASSFLAGGPDTQYF	TGTGCCAGCAGTTTCCTAGCGGGGGGGCCAGATACGCAGTATTTT
-	14	-	TRBV6-5	TRBJ2-2	CASTKTGNTGELFF	TGTGCCAGCACTAAGACGGGAAACACCGGGGAGCTGTTTTTT
once	15	-	TRBV6-5	TRBJ2-7	CASSYYGRSQDEQYF	TGTGCCAGCAGTTACTATGGGAGAAGTCAAGACGAGCAGTACTTC
-	16	-	TRBV6-6	TRBJ2-7	CASSYSSSRESDEQYF	TGTGCCAGCAGTTACTCTTCTAGCCGGGAGAGCGACGAGCAGTACTTC
-	12	TRBD1	TRBV13	TRBJ1-2	CASSLTGSGYTF	TGTGCCAGCAGCCTGACAGGGTCTGGCTACACCTTC
-	15	-	TRBV6-4	TRBJ2-7	CASRRMDTNSYEQYF	TGTGCCAGCAGACGAATGGACACCAACTCCTACGAGCAGTACTTC
-	14	TRBD1	TRBV10-3	TRBJ2-7	CAISEGDRVYEQYF	TGTGCCATCAGTGAGGGGGACAGGGTTTACGAGCAGTACTTC
-	17	-	TRBV5-1	TRBJ1-3	CASSLDGQGNPGNTIYF	TGCGCCAGCAGCTTGGACGGGCAGGGTAATCCTGGAAACACCATATATTTT
-	15	-	TRBV14	TRBJ1-1	CASSQGQDFCAEAFF	TGTGCCAGCAGCCAAGGACAGGATTTCTGCGCTGAAGCTTTCTTT
-	13	-	TRBV5-8	TRBJ1-1	CASSLGGGTEAFF	TGTGCCAGCAGCTTAGGGGGGGGGACTGAAGCTTTCTTT
once	16	-	TRBV19	TRBJ2-7	CASRMRGTSDSYEQYF	TGTGCCAGTAGGATGAGAGGGACTTCTGACTCCTACGAGCAGTACTTC
-	14	TRBD1	TRBV6-1	TRBJ2-7	CASSQTGGDYEQYF	TGTGCCAGCAGTCAAACAGGGGGCGACTACGAGCAGTACTTC
-	16	-	TRBV7-2	TRBJ1-4	CASSLLGGPENEKLFF	TGTGCCAGCAGCTTATTAGGGGGACCGGAGAATGAAAAACTGTTTTTT
-	14	-	TRBV6-5	TRBJ1-2	CASSYKGTNYGYTF	TGTGCCAGCAGTTATAAGGGGACTAACTATGGCTACACCTTC
-	18	TRBD2	TRBV11-3	TRBJ2-1	CASSLITLAGGSYNEQFF	TGTGCCAGCAGCTTAATCACACTAGCGGGAGGCTCCTACAATGAGCAGTTCTTC
-	12	-	TRBV7-2	TRBJ1-6	CASSSGISPLHF	TGTGCCAGCAGCTCAGGGATTTCACCCCTCCACTTT
-	15	TRBD2	TRBV11-1	TRBJ2-2	CASSSGLANTGELFF	TGTGCCAGCAGCTCGGGACTAGCGAACACCGGGGAGCTGTTTTTT
-	12	-	TRBV2	TRBJ2-7	CAHRRDSYEQYF	TGTGCCCACAGGCGGGATTCGTACGAGCAGTACTTC
-	18	TRBD2	TRBV7-6	TRBJ2-7	CASSLAVTSGRAHDEQYF	TGTGCCAGCAGCTTAGCAGTGACTAGCGGGAGGGCCCACGACGAGCAGTACTTC
-	17	-	TRBV4-2	TRBJ2-1	CASSQTLGLGGNNEQFF	TGTGCCAGCAGCCAAACCCTGGGACTGGGGGGTAACAATGAGCAGTTCTTC
-	14	-	TRBV5-1	TRBJ1-1	CASSQQGVGTEAFF	TGCGCCAGCAGCCAACAGGGAGTTGGCACTGAAGCTTTCTTT
-	15	TRBD1	TRBV30	TRBJ1-5	CAWSPGQGKGQPQHF	TGTGCCTGGAGTCCAGGACAGGGGAAAGGTCAGCCCCAGCATTTT
-	14	-	TRBV5-4	TRBJ2-7	CASSFRQGGYEQYF	TGTGCCAGCAGCTTTCGACAGGGAGGCTACGAGCAGTACTTC
once	16	TRBD1	TRBV7-7	TRBJ2-1	CASSLETGGFTNEQFF	TGTGCCAGCAGCTTAGAGACAGGGGGCTTCACGAATGAGCAGTTCTTC
few	13	-	TRBV19	TRBJ2-5	CASSITGGETQYF	TGTGCCAGTAGTATAACAGGAGGGGAGACCCAGTACTTC
-	13	-	TRBV9	TRBJ2-3	CASRHSATDTQYF	TGTGCCAGCAGACATAGCGCGACAGATACGCAGTATTTT
-	15	TRBD2	TRBV6-5	TRBJ2-1	CASSKGLAGGNEQFF	TGTGCCAGCAGCAAAGGACTAGCGGGAGGGAATGAGCAGTTCTTC
-	13	-	TRBV6-1	TRBJ2-3	CASSNRETDTQYF	TGTGCCAGCAGTAACAGGGAGACAGATACGCAGTATTTT
-	15	TRBD1	TRBV28	TRBJ1-4	CASMEGDSRSEKLFF	TGTGCCAGCATGGAAGGGGACAGTCGCAGTGAAAAACTGTTTTTT
-	19	-	TRBV27	TRBJ1-6	CASSFSSGLDGKHNSPLHF	TGTGCCAGCAGTTTCTCCAGTGGGTTGGACGGGAAGCATAATTCACCCCTCCACTTT
-	15	TRBD1	TRBV27	TRBJ1-5	CASSPLDRGNQPQHF	TGTGCCAGCAGTCCCCTTGACAGGGGCAATCAGCCCCAGCATTTT
-	11	-	TRBV5-8	TRBJ1-2	CASSMGAGYTF	TGTGCCAGCAGCATGGGAGCAGGCTACACCTTC
once	16	-	TRBV14	TRBJ2-3	CASSPLLAARTDTQYF	TGTGCCAGCAGCCCCCTCCTGGCGGCCCGCACAGATACGCAGTATTTT
-	18	TRBD2	TRBV4-2	TRBJ2-6	CASSQEGTSGSGANVLTF	TGTGCCAGCAGCCAAGAGGGGACTAGCGGCTCTGGGGCCAACGTCCTGACTTTC
-	12	TRBD1	TRBV4-1	TRBJ1-3	CASSDRGHTIYF	TGCGCCAGCAGCGACAGGGGACACACCATATATTTT
-	15	-	TRBV10-3	TRBJ2-2	CAIPKGVLNTGELFF	TGTGCCATCCCGAAGGGGGTGCTGAACACCGGGGAGCTGTTTTTT
-	15	-	TRBV25-1	TRBJ2-7	CASSESRFPSYEQYF	TGTGCCAGCAGTGAATCTCGGTTCCCCTCCTACGAGCAGTACTTC
-	15	TRBD2	TRBV7-2	TRBJ2-7	CASSPPPGLAYEQYF	TGTGCCAGCAGTCCCCCCCCCGGACTAGCCTACGAGCAGTACTTC
once	12	-	TRBV5-5	TRBJ1-2	CASSSVGPRSAF	TGTGCCAGCAGCTCGGTGGGGCCCCGTTCGGCCTTC
-	14	TRBD2	TRBV25-1	TRBJ2-1	CASSELAGFNEQFF	TGTGCCAGCAGTGAACTAGCGGGGTTCAATGAGCAGTTCTTC
-	18	-	TRBV5-1	TRBJ1-4	CASSSWSIRSLIRCRLFF	TGCGCCAGCAGCTCTTGGAGCATTAGGAGCTTAATCCGTTGTAGGCTATTTTTT
-	18	-	TRBV7-6	TRBJ2-2	CASSLVPVEGAGSGELFF	TGTGCCAGCAGCTTAGTCCCTGTGGAGGGGGCGGGAAGCGGGGAGCTGTTTTTT